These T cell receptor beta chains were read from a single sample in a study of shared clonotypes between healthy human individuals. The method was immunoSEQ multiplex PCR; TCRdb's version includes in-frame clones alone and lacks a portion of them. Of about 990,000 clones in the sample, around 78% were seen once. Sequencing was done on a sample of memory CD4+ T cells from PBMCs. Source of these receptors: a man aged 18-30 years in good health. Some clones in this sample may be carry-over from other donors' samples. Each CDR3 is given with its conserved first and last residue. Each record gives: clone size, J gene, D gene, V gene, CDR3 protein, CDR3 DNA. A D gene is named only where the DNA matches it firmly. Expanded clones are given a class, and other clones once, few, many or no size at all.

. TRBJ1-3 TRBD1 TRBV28 CASGDPGQAASGNTIYF TGTGCCAGCGGGGATCCGGGACAGGCAGCCTCTGGAAACACCATATATTTT
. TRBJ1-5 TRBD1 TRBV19 CASSLKGTAYQPQHF TGTGCCAGTAGTCTTAAGGGGACAGCGTATCAGCCCCAGCATTTT
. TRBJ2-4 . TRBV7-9 CASSLEWAKNIQYF TGTGCCAGCAGCTTAGAATGGGCCAAAAACATTCAGTACTTC
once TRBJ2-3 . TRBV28 CASSTFSGTDTQYF TGTGCCAGCAGTACCTTTAGCGGCACAGATACGCAGTATTTT
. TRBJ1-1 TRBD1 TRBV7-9 CASSSTGLTEAFF TGTGCCAGCAGCTCGACAGGGTTAACTGAAGCTTTCTTT
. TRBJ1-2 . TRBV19 CASSMIPTGYGYTF TGTGCCAGTAGTATGATTCCGACAGGCTATGGCTACACCTTC
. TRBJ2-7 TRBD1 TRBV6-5 CASRPGQGYEQYF TGTGCCAGCAGACCAGGACAGGGATACGAGCAGTACTTC
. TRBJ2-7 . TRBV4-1 CASSPPLSFEQYF TGCGCCAGCAGCCCTCCACTATCATTCGAGCAGTACTTC
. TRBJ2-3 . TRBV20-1 CSAGDEQQYF TGCAGTGCTGGGGACGAACAGCAGTATTTT
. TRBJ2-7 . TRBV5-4 CASSRGPSYEQYF TGTGCCAGCAGTCGGGGCCCCTCCTACGAGCAGTACTTC
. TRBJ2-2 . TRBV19 CASTTPGTGHRELFF TGTGCCAGTACCACTCCAGGGACGGGGCACCGGGAGCTGTTTTTT
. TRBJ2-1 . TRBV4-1 CASSRGAYYTSYNEQFF TGCGCCAGCAGCCGGGGGGCTTACTACACCTCCTACAATGAGCAGTTCTTC
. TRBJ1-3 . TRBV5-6 CASSLAPSSGNTIYF TGTGCCAGCAGCTTGGCACCCTCCTCTGGAAACACCATATATTTT
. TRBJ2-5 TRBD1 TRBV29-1 CSVADRPFQETQYF TGCAGCGTTGCGGACAGGCCTTTCCAAGAGACCCAGTACTTC
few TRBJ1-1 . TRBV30 CAWDGQRNTEAFF TGTGCCTGGGACGGACAGCGGAACACTGAAGCTTTCTTT
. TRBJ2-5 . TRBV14 CASSRQVGAGYQETQYF TGTGCCAGCAGCCGCCAAGTCGGTGCCGGGTACCAAGAGACCCAGTACTTC
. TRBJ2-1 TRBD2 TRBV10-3 CAISSLAGGNNEQFF TGTGCCATCAGTTCTCTAGCGGGAGGGAATAATGAGCAGTTCTTC
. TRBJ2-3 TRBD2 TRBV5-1 CASRASGRPDTQYF TGCGCCAGCAGGGCTAGCGGGAGGCCTGATACGCAGTATTTT
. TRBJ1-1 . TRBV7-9 CASGSRNTEAFF TGTGCCAGCGGCTCCCGGAACACTGAAGCTTTCTTT
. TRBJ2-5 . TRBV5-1 CASSLVTDGATQYF TGCGCCAGCAGCTTGGTGACAGATGGGGCGACCCAGTACTTC
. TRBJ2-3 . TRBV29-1 CSEKGGPNWDTQYF TGCAGCGAAAAGGGGGGCCCTAATTGGGATACGCAGTATTTT
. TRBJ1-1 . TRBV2 CASGYHTEAFF TGTGCCAGCGGATACCACACTGAAGCTTTCTTT
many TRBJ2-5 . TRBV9 CASSVGSGETQYF TGTGCCAGCAGCGTAGGGAGTGGAGAGACCCAGTACTTC
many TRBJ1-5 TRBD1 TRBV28 CASSRTGGGSNQPQHF TGTGCCAGCAGTAGGACAGGGGGCGGGAGCAATCAGCCCCAGCATTTT
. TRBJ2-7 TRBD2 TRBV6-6 CASTTGGGEQYF TGTGCCAGCACAACGGGGGGTGGAGAGCAGTACTTC
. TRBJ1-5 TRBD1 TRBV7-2 CASSSEQGAWQPQHF TGTGCCAGCAGCTCCGAACAGGGGGCATGGCAGCCCCAGCATTTT
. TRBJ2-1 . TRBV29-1 CSVYPGTRLEWDYNEQFF TGCAGCGTATATCCCGGGACAAGGTTAGAGTGGGACTACAATGAGCAGTTCTTC
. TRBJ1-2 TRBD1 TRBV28 CASSRGQGRDGYTF TGTGCCAGCAGTCGAGGACAGGGCAGAGATGGCTACACCTTC
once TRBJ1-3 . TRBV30 CAWSMTSSGNTIYF TGTGCCTGGAGTATGACCTCCTCTGGAAACACCATATATTTT
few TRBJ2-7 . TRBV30 CAWSAPPGRPVNYEQYF TGTGCCTGGAGTGCCCCCCCAGGCCGACCCGTGAACTACGAGCAGTACTTC
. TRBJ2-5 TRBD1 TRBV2 CASSTGTGQVETQYF TGTGCCAGCAGTACCGGGACAGGGCAAGTGGAGACCCAGTACTTC
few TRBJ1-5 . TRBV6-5 CASSSRKNQPQHF TGTGCCAGCAGTTCCCGTAAGAATCAGCCCCAGCATTTT
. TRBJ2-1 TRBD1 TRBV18 CASSRQGVPNNEQFF TGTGCCAGCTCTCGACAGGGGGTCCCTAACAATGAGCAGTTCTTC
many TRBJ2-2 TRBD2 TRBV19 CASSSLAGGRHTGELFF TGTGCCAGTAGTAGTTTAGCGGGAGGGAGGCACACCGGGGAGCTGTTTTTT